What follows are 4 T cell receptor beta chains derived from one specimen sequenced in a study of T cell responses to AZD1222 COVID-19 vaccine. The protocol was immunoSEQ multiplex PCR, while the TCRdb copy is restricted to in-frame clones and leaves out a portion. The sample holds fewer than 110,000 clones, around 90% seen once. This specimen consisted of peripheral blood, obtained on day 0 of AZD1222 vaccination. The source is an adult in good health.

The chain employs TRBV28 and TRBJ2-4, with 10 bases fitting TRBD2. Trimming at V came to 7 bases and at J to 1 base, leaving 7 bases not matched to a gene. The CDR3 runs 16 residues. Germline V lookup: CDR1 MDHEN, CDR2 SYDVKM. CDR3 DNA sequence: TGTGCCAGCACCTCTGGGACTAGCGTCGCCAAAAACATTCAGTACTTC. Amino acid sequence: CASTSGTSVAKNIQYF.

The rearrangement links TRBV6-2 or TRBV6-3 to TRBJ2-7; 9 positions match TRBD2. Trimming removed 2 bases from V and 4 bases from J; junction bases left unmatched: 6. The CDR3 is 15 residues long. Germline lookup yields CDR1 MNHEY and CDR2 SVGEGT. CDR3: CASSYLGGRGYEQYF. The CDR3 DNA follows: TGTGCCAGCAGTTACCTGGGCGGGAGGGGTTACGAGCAGTACTTC.

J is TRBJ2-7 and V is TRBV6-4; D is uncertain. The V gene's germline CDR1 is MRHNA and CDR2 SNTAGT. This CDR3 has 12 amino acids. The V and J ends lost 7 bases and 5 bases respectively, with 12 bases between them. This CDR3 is CASTLTSHEQYF. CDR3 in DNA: TGTGCCAGCACTCTGACTTCCCACGAGCAGTACTTC.

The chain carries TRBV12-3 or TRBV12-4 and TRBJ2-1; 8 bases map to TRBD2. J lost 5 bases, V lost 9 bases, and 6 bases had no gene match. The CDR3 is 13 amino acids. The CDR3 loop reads CASIAGNNNEQFF. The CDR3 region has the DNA TGTGCCAGTATAGCGGGAAACAACAATGAGCAGTTCTTC.